The 23 T cell receptor beta chains below come from one sample, sequenced in a study of breast tumors, draining lymph nodes, adjacent tissues. Axillary draining lymph nodes of breast cancer patients supplied the node samples. TCRdb reprocessed the multiplex PCR reads with MiXCR, giving one entry per CDR3 protein. The data hold roughly 260,000 distinct CDR3 sequences, with around 30% observed a single time. Specimen: axillary lymph node tissue. The receptors here all came from a female donor with breast cancer. Some clones in this sample may be carry-over from other donors' samples.

This clonotype was recorded many times. The chain combines TRBV20-1 with TRBJ2-7; D perhaps matches TRBD2 (6 bases). Germline assignment: CDR1 DFQATT and CDR2 SNEGSKA (reference sequence). Trimming took off 2 bases at V and 2 bases at J, with 19 bases between the two ends. CDR3 length equals 16 residues. The CDR3 region is CSARNKASELPYEQYF. The CDR3 DNA reads TGCAGTGCTAGAAACAAAGCTAGCGAGTTACCCTACGAGCAGTACTTC.

The rearrangement uses TRBV5-8 and TRBJ2-1; a weak D match, TRBD1 (6 bases). Deletions cut 1 base from V and 0 bases from J, with 14 bases between. The CDR3 length is 17 residues. Germline V gives CDR1 SGHTS, CDR2 YDEGEE. CDR3 sequence (DNA): TGTGCCAGCAGCTTGCAAGGACAGACCCGCTCCTACAATGAGCAGTTCTTC. This gives the protein CASSLQGQTRSYNEQFF.

The sample holds many counts of this clonotype. The chain links TRBV7-2 to TRBJ1-5, with a possible D match to TRBD1 (5 bases). V shed 0 bases and J shed 0 bases, with 9 bases lying between them. This CDR3 contains 16 residues. Germline V gene data show CDR1 as SGHTA and CDR2 as FQGNSA. Here the CDR3 DNA reads TGTGCCAGCAGCTTAGCGTTAGGGGTTAGCAATCAGCCCCAGCATTTT. It specifies CASSLALGVSNQPQHF.

This clonotype was detected many times. V is TRBV20-1 and J is TRBJ2-3; 7 bases map to TRBD2. The CDR3 runs 12 residues. Germline trimming cut 6 bases from V and 10 bases from J; bases unmatched to any gene: 10. Germline loops: CDR1 DFQATT, CDR2 SNEGSKA (reference sequence). Here the CDR3 reads CSAASGPGSQYF. Here the CDR3 DNA reads TGCAGTGCAGCTAGCGGACCGGGGTCGCAGTATTTT.

Comments on this clonotype: Given a much more abundant clone one base away, this may be a read error. This chain uses TRBV6-6 with TRBJ2-2, with 7 positions matching TRBD2. The CDR3 loop spans 15 amino acids. Trimming removed 5 bases from V and 5 bases from J; junction bases left unmatched: 8. Germline values: CDR1 MNHNY, CDR2 SVGAGI (reference sequence). CDR3 in DNA: TGTGCCAGCAGTCACGTAGTCGGGGGGACCGGGGAGCTGTTTTTT. This codes for CASSHVVGGTGELFF.

A remark on this clonotype: The CDR3 does not close with the conserved phenylalanine or tryptophan, likely indicating a read error. V gene TRBV12-3 or TRBV12-4 combines with J gene TRBJ2-7; D may be TRBD2 (5 bases). V shed 6 bases and J shed 3 bases, with 24 bases lying between them. The CDR3 sequence is 17 residues long. The CDR3, as DNA: TGTGCCAGCAGCCTGGGGAGAAAGGGTTATAAGGACTACGAGCAGTACCTC. Protein: CASSLGRKGYKDYEQYL.

The chain combines TRBV5-4 with TRBJ2-4, with a tentative D call TRBD1 (6 bases). From germline, CDR1 is SGHNT and CDR2 YYREEE (reference sequence). Trimming took 1 base from V and 1 from J, leaving 6 bases between them. The CDR3 has 14 amino acids. CDR3: CASSLQGAKNIQYF. The CDR3 nucleotides are TGTGCCAGCAGCTTGCAGGGGGCCAAAAACATTCAGTACTTC.

This clonotype was found many times. The chain combines TRBV19 with TRBJ1-5; 7 bases agree with TRBD1. The CDR3 extends over 13 amino acids. The germline V gene has CDR1 LNHDA and CDR2 SQIVND (reference sequence). Trimming cost V 6 bases and J 6 bases; bases outside gene matches: 5. DNA for the CDR3: TGTGCCAGTAGCTCACACAGGGGTCAGCCCCAGCATTTT. This encodes CASSSHRGQPQHF.

V and J are TRBV5-1 and TRBJ1-1, with 7 bases that match TRBD1. Germline V gene sequence: CDR1 SGHRS, CDR2 YFSETQ. This CDR3 spans 16 amino acids. V was pared by 4 bases and J by 5 bases, with 14 bases of the junction left unmatched. The CDR3 here is CASSKRDSQRETEAFF. In DNA form, the CDR3 reads TGCGCCAGCAGCAAACGGGACAGCCAAAGAGAGACTGAAGCTTTCTTT.

The chain recombines TRBV4-3 with TRBJ2-3; no definite D call. From germline, CDR1 is LGHNA and CDR2 YSLEER. Trimming cost V 1 base and J 3 bases, with 17 bases left between them. The CDR3 consists of 17 residues. For the CDR3, the DNA is TGCGCCAGCAGCCAAGTACCGGGTGTCGGGCGGACAGATACGCAGTATTTT. Protein sequence: CASSQVPGVGRTDTQYF.

V usage is TRBV6-1 and J usage is TRBJ2-5; possible D gene TRBD2, 5 bases. This CDR3 is built from 13 residues. Germline V lookup: CDR1 MNHNS, CDR2 SASEGT. The V and J ends lost 5 bases and 5 bases respectively, with 12 bases between them. As DNA, the CDR3 is TGTGCCAGCAGTCACCGTGGACTTGAGACCCAGTACTTC. Translating gives CASSHRGLETQYF.

Many counts were recorded for this clonotype. The chain couples TRBV20-1 to TRBJ1-5, with a weak D call TRBD1 (6 bases). The ends were cut back, 6 bases at V and 3 bases at J, with 21 bases in the middle. Looked up from germline, CDR1 is DFQATT and CDR2 is SNEGSKA (reference sequence). The CDR3 contains 16 residues. CDR3 region: CSAGTRAGAYNQPQHF. The CDR3 DNA is TGCAGTGCCGGGACAAGGGCAGGGGCCTACAATCAGCCCCAGCATTTT.

With respect to this clonotype: One base away lies a much larger clone, so this may be a sequencing read error. The CDR3 protein is CSARLAGGPRSYNEQFF. CDR3 sequence (DNA): TGCAGTGCTAGACTAGCGGGAGGGCCACGGTCCTACAATGAGCAGTTCTTC. The chain recombines TRBV20-1 with TRBJ2-1; 12 bases are a match to TRBD2. V shed 2 bases, J shed 1 base, and the junction held 6 bases outside the gene matches. Germline CDR1 and CDR2: DFQATT and SNEGSKA (reference sequence). The CDR3 is 17 amino acids.

A single count supports this clonotype. This rearrangement joins TRBV2 to TRBJ1-5; D might be TRBD1 (6 bases). Germline assignment: CDR1 SNHLY and CDR2 FYNNEI. V was shortened by 2 bases and J by 2 bases, with 10 bases between the two germline ends. CDR3 length: 15 residues. In nucleotides, the CDR3 is TGTGCCAGCAGTGAATATGGGGGCGGCAATCAGCCCCAGCATTTT. It yields the protein CASSEYGGGNQPQHF.

As regards this clonotype: With a much larger clone just one base away, this may be a read error. This chain links TRBV11-2 with TRBJ2-5; 14 nucleotides match TRBD2. The CDR3 length is 17 residues. Germline V lookup: CDR1 SGHAT, CDR2 FQNNGV. The CDR3, as DNA: TGTGACAGCAGCCCCGGGACTAGCGGGAGATGGCAAGAGACCCAGTACTTC. As protein: CDSSPGTSGRWQETQYF.

This clonotype occurred many times. This chain links TRBV11-2 with TRBJ2-5, with 9 bases aligning to TRBD2. Per germline, CDR1 SGHAT and CDR2 FQNNGV. J gave up 2 bases and V 1 base, and 5 bases lay outside the gene matches. The CDR3 runs 16 residues. In DNA form, the CDR3 reads TGTGCCAGCAGCTTAGCTCTAGCGGGGCTACAAGAGACCCAGTACTTC. Translation: CASSLALAGLQETQYF.

The chain is built from TRBV4-2 and TRBJ2-1; D might be TRBD2 (7 bases). The CDR3 runs 18 residues. V was clipped by 1 base and J by 10 bases, with 26 bases between them. Looked up from germline, CDR1 is LGHNA and CDR2 is YNFKEQ. The CDR3 nucleotides read TGTGCCAGCAGCCAAGCCCTCGGGGGGCTAGCGGACCCCAGGGAGCAGTTCTTC. The encoded protein is CASSQALGGLADPREQFF.

The rearrangement links TRBV5-4 to TRBJ2-2, with D perhaps TRBD1 (6 bases). The CDR3 contains 16 residues. Germline V gene sequence: CDR1 SGHNT, CDR2 YYREEE (reference sequence). V was pared by 0 bases and J by 0 bases, with 9 bases between. Here the CDR3 DNA reads TGTGCCAGCAGCTTGGACAGGGCGGCGAACACCGGGGAGCTGTTTTTT. It is translated as CASSLDRAANTGELFF.

This clonotype was found many times. The V gene is TRBV2, the J gene TRBJ1-3; D possibly corresponds to TRBD1 (5 bases). The V gene lost 2 bases and the J gene lost 1 base, with 9 bases spanning the gap. This CDR3 is 15 amino acids long. Germline assignment: CDR1 SNHLY and CDR2 FYNNEI. CDR3 sequence reads: CASSEFRTSGNTIYF. As DNA, the CDR3 is TGTGCCAGCAGTGAATTTCGGACATCTGGAAACACCATATATTTT.

The chain is built from TRBV24-1 and TRBJ1-5; 8 bases agree with TRBD1. The germline V gene encodes CDR1 KGHDR and CDR2 SFDVKD. V lost 3 bases and J lost 4; bases outside the gene matches: 10. The CDR3 runs to 17 residues. CDR3 protein: CATSDGSGQGMNQPQHF. CDR3 in DNA: TGTGCCACCAGTGATGGGAGTGGACAGGGAATGAATCAGCCCCAGCATTTT.

This clonotype was recorded many times. The genes are TRBV9 and TRBJ1-3; D remains unclear. The V end was cut by 4 bases, the J end by 1 base, with 18 bases between. The CDR3 extends over 17 amino acids. Germline V lookup: CDR1 SGDLS, CDR2 YYNGEE. In DNA form, the CDR3 reads TGTGCCAGCAGCTCCAGAGGCCGGGGTATTTCTGGAAACACCATATATTTT. As protein: CASSSRGRGISGNTIYF.

About this clonotype itself: A read error is possible here, since a much larger clone lies one base away. Since no conserved phenylalanine or tryptophan closes the CDR3, a read error is the likely cause. The chain couples TRBV11-2 to TRBJ2-1; no firm D call. V was clipped by 4 bases and J by 7 bases, with 8 bases between them. The CDR3 is made up of 12 amino acids. From germline, CDR1 is SGHAT and CDR2 FQNNGV. The CDR3 DNA reads TGTGCCAGCAGCTCCCGACCTAATGAGCAGTTCCTC. Translating it yields CASSSRPNEQFL.

In the case of this clonotype: A much larger clone lies one base from this, so it may be a read error. The conserved phenylalanine or tryptophan normally closing the CDR3 is absent here, so this likely arose from a read error. The rearrangement joins TRBV6-5 to TRBJ2-7, with a possible D match to TRBD1 (5 bases). V was clipped by 10 bases and J by 3 bases, with 16 bases between them. Germline loops: CDR1 MNHEY, CDR2 SVGAGI. The CDR3 extends over 13 amino acids. The CDR3 bases are TGTGCCACCACGAGGTCGGACATCTACGAGCAGTACTCC. It yields the protein CATTRSDIYEQYS.